These T cell receptor beta chains were read from a single sample in a study of blood T cell repertoires in COVID-19. Libraries were prepared by immunoSEQ multiplex PCR; TCRdb keeps only in-frame clonotypes and omits some of them. The sample contains hundreds of thousands of clones, around 91% of which appear only once. The source material was PBMCs or T cells enriched from blood (not recorded which). The receptors come from a man aged 18 to 35 who had recovered from COVID-19. Each CDR3 is given with its conserved first and last residue. A D gene is named only where the DNA matches it firmly. Clone size is shown for a subset of rows, as once, few, many or a class of expanded clone.

NA	TRBD1	TRBV2	TRBJ2-7	CASNGFQGVVTYEQYF	TGTGCCAGCAACGGTTTCCAGGGGGTGGTTACCTACGAGCAGTACTTC
NA	NA	TRBV28	TRBJ1-5	CASSYPRGDTMAYNQPQHF	TGTGCCAGCAGCTACCCCCGGGGGGACACGATGGCGTACAATCAGCCCCAGCATTTT
NA	TRBD1	TRBV25-1	TRBJ1-2	CASSVPGGNYGYTF	TGTGCCAGCAGTGTACCAGGGGGCAACTATGGCTACACCTTC
NA	TRBD2	TRBV4-1	TRBJ2-7	CASSQGLGGTSGFYEQYF	TGCGCCAGCAGCCAAGGGCTGGGGGGGACTAGCGGGTTCTACGAGCAGTACTTC
NA	NA	TRBV3-1/TRBV3-2	TRBJ1-1	CASSQFPGSGTEAFF	TGTGCCAGCAGCCAATTCCCGGGGAGTGGCACTGAAGCTTTCTTT
NA	NA	TRBV21-1	TRBJ2-7	CASSKGRPGGWYEQYF	TGTGCCAGCAGCAAAGGTCGGCCGGGAGGATGGTACGAGCAGTACTTC
NA	NA	TRBV12-3/TRBV12-4	TRBJ2-7	CASRFRGNEQYF	TGTGCCAGCAGGTTCAGGGGAAACGAGCAGTACTTC
NA	TRBD1	TRBV6-2/TRBV6-3	TRBJ2-7	CASSLRGTGGEAMDEQYF	TGTGCCAGCAGCCTAAGGGGGACAGGGGGCGAAGCGATGGACGAGCAGTACTTC
NA	NA	TRBV28	TRBJ2-7	CASSFSGEPYEQYF	TGTGCCAGCAGTTTTTCAGGGGAGCCCTACGAGCAGTACTTC
few	NA	TRBV7-3	TRBJ2-6	CASSSLQGGASGANVLTF	TGTGCCAGCAGCTCATTACAGGGTGGGGCTTCTGGGGCCAACGTCCTGACTTTC
NA	NA	TRBV30	TRBJ1-3	CACFGGGNTIYF	TGTGCCTGTTTCGGGGGGGGAAACACCATATATTTT
NA	NA	TRBV27	TRBJ2-1	CASSLAAGPYNEQFF	TGTGCCAGCAGTTTAGCGGCGGGGCCGTACAATGAGCAGTTCTTC
NA	NA	TRBV3-1/TRBV3-2	TRBJ1-2	CASSLAGDYYGYTF	TGTGCCAGCAGCCTAGCGGGGGATTACTATGGCTACACCTTC
NA	TRBD1	TRBV7-9	TRBJ1-2	CASSFPDRAGYTF	TGTGCCAGCAGCTTCCCCGACAGGGCGGGCTACACCTTC
NA	NA	TRBV6-5	TRBJ2-7	CASGASYEQYF	TGTGCCAGCGGGGCCTCCTACGAGCAGTACTTC
NA	TRBD2	TRBV4-1	TRBJ2-7	CASSLAPSGISYEQYF	TGCGCCAGCAGCCTGGCGCCTAGCGGGATTTCCTACGAGCAGTACTTC
once	NA	TRBV4-1	TRBJ1-3	CASSQGDSNTIYF	TGCGCCAGCAGCCAGGGGGACTCAAACACCATATATTTT
NA	TRBD2	TRBV9	TRBJ2-7	CASSVDTSGRNEQYF	TGTGCCAGCAGCGTAGACACTAGCGGGAGGAACGAGCAGTACTTC
NA	NA	TRBV28	TRBJ2-3	CASSFAGGPGTDTQYF	TGTGCCAGCAGTTTCGCCGGAGGGCCGGGCACAGATACGCAGTATTTT
NA	NA	TRBV18	TRBJ1-3	CASSPRGASGNTIYF	TGTGCCAGCTCACCCCGGGGTGCCTCTGGAAACACCATATATTTT
NA	NA	TRBV3-1/TRBV3-2	TRBJ1-4	CASSQVEQTRGLEKLFF	TGTGCCAGCAGCCAAGTCGAGCAGACAAGGGGTTTAGAAAAACTGTTTTTT
NA	NA	TRBV7-9	TRBJ2-2	CASSQDRQFLHGELFF	TGTGCCAGCAGCCAGGACAGACAGTTCCTCCACGGGGAGCTGTTTTTT
NA	NA	TRBV27	TRBJ1-5	CASSPGGRNQPQHF	TGTGCCAGCAGTCCCGGGGGAAGAAATCAGCCCCAGCATTTT
NA	NA	TRBV7-2	TRBJ2-3	CASSLGASDTQYF	TGTGCCAGCAGCTTAGGGGCTTCGGATACGCAGTATTTT
NA	NA	TRBV6-4	TRBJ2-5	CASSSSPQETQYF	TGTGCCAGCAGCTCTAGCCCGCAAGAGACCCAGTACTTC
NA	NA	TRBV7-2	TRBJ2-7	CASSFNYREGEQYF	TGTGCCAGCAGCTTCAACTACAGGGAGGGTGAGCAGTACTTC
NA	NA	TRBV28	TRBJ2-7	CASRTGAPTYEQYF	TGTGCCAGCAGGACAGGCGCTCCGACCTACGAGCAGTACTTC
NA	NA	TRBV6-1	TRBJ1-2	CASSESGHYGYTF	TGTGCCAGCAGTGAATCGGGACATTATGGCTACACCTTC
NA	TRBD2	TRBV11-2	TRBJ2-7	CASKTGTSGSYEQYF	TGTGCCAGCAAAACCGGGACTAGCGGTTCCTACGAGCAGTACTTC
NA	TRBD1	TRBV27	TRBJ2-2	CASRRKGQEFFPGELFF	TGTGCCAGCAGACGCAAAGGACAGGAATTTTTTCCCGGGGAGCTGTTTTTT
few	TRBD1	TRBV7-8	TRBJ1-1	CASSFSQGRNTEAFF	TGTGCCAGCAGCTTCTCACAGGGGAGGAACACTGAAGCTTTCTTT
few	NA	TRBV7-9	TRBJ2-1	CASSLAGWGGSSYNEQFF	TGTGCCAGCAGCTTAGCGGGCTGGGGCGGTAGCTCCTACAATGAGCAGTTCTTC
NA	NA	TRBV5-4	TRBJ1-2	CASSLEEGYGYTF	TGTGCCAGCAGCTTGGAGGAGGGCTATGGCTACACCTTC
NA	NA	TRBV28	TRBJ1-1	CASSLYSRASEAFF	TGTGCCAGCAGTTTATATTCCAGGGCGTCGGAAGCTTTCTTT
NA	NA	TRBV28	TRBJ2-7	CASSVAGQGGSEQYF	TGTGCCAGCAGTGTAGCGGGGCAGGGGGGGTCGGAGCAGTACTTC
NA	TRBD1	TRBV7-2	TRBJ1-5	CASSADRGSGQPQHF	TGTGCCAGCAGCGCAGACAGGGGCTCAGGCCAGCCCCAGCATTTT